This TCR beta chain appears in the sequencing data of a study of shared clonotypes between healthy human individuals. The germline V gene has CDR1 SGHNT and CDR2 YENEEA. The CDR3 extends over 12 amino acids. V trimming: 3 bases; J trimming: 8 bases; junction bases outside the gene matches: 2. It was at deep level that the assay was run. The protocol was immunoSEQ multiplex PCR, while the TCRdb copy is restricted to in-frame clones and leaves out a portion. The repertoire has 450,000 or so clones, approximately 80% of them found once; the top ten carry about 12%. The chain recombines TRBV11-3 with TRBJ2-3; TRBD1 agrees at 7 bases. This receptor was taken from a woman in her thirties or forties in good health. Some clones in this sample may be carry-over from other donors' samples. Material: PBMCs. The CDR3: CASSFRQGTQYF. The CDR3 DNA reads TGTGCCAGCAGCTTCCGACAGGGTACGCAGTATTTT.